This T cell receptor beta chain stems from a study of blood T cells in healthy people across ages. General study points: It was not possible, with unsorted PBMCs, to conclusively compare naive and antigen-experienced cells. In older individuals, TCR beta diversity per million T cells was lower, falling roughly linearly with age.

This clonotype was detected only a few times. Its antigen is not known. Then a second PCR, running about 7 to 11 cycles, was carried out with a sample-barcoded 5' primer and a J-beta primer mix. Each CDR3 protein gets one entry after TCRdb re-called the 5' RACE reads with MiXCR. Of about 1,400,000 distinct CDR3 sequences listed, 42% are singletons. In germline, CDR1 is SEHNR, CDR2 FQNEAQ (reference sequence). The CDR3 has 14 amino acids. V lost 0 bases, J lost 6 bases, and 11 bases lay in between. Input material: blood. The sequence was obtained from a woman between 18 and 30 years old in good health. The chain is built from TRBV7-9 and TRBJ1-2; a possible D gene is TRBD1 (5 bases). The CDR3 spells CASSLAREKDGYTF. CDR3 DNA sequence: TGTGCCAGCAGCTTAGCCAGGGAGAAAGATGGCTACACCTTC.